A few counts support the clone carrying this T cell receptor (beta chain). What it binds is not known. This sample was included in a study of cytomegalovirus exposure and HLA in healthy donors. PCR was performed using 60 Vbeta and 13 Jbeta primers. TCRdb's table, derived via immunoSEQ multiplex PCR, lists solely in-frame clones and lacks some. Among 100,000 to 150,000 clones listed, approximately 78% were seen once. The study's findings and limits: Most of the TCR beta V segments (in an earlier analysis) were productive either about 87% or about 30% of the time. TCR beta V- and J-gene trimming, according to a later analysis, was linked to a missense DCLRE1C variant. The study designated 150 to 200 TCR beta chains cytomegalovirus-associated.

This CDR3 has 17 residues. Germline-derived CDR1 and CDR2 are PRHDT and FYEKMQ (reference sequence). With 2 bases removed from V and 1 base from J, the gap between germline ends came to 15 bases. Sequenced input: PBMCs. V usage is TRBV13 and J usage is TRBJ1-3, with D unresolved. This receptor was obtained from a human donor in good health. Here the CDR3 DNA reads TGTGCCAGCAGCTTACAGGCAAACGTCTTTTCTGGAAACACCATATATTTT. Amino acid sequence: CASSLQANVFSGNTIYF.